The 2 T cell receptor beta chains in this list originate from one sample, sequenced in a study of T cell responses to AZD1222 COVID-19 vaccine. TCRdb's table, derived via immunoSEQ multiplex PCR, lists solely in-frame clones and lacks some. The sample holds approximately 70,000 clones; about four fifths are singletons and the top ten take 5.4%. The source was peripheral blood, collected on day 0 of AZD1222 vaccination. All receptors come from an adult in good health.

The rearrangement links TRBV5-4 to TRBJ1-4; D is undetermined. CDR1 and CDR2 (germline): SGHNT, YYREEE (reference sequence). The CDR3 covers 10 residues. V shed 1 base and J shed 12 bases, with 4 bases lying between them. The CDR3 coding sequence is TGTGCCAGCAGCTTGCCGGAACTGTTTTTT. Translated: CASSLPELFF. The full variable domain, its missing parts supplied by reference TRBV5-4 and TRBJ1-4, is ETGVTQSPTHLIKTRGQQVTLRCSSQSGHNTVSWYQQALGQGPQFIFQYYREEENGRGNFPPRFSGLQFPNYSSELNVNALELDDSALYLCASSLPELFFGSGTQLSVL.

In its sample, this clone was seen a few times. CDR3 bases: TGTGCCAGCAGCGTAGCTGGTGGGACCGGGGAGGAGCAGTACTTC. This translates into CASSVAGGTGEEQYF. The chain employs TRBV9 and TRBJ2-7; D possibly uses TRBD1 or TRBD2 (5 bases each). Trimming left V 0 bases short and J 7 bases short, with 17 bases between. The CDR3 is 15 residues long. CDR1 is SGDLS and CDR2 is YYNGEE in the germline V gene.